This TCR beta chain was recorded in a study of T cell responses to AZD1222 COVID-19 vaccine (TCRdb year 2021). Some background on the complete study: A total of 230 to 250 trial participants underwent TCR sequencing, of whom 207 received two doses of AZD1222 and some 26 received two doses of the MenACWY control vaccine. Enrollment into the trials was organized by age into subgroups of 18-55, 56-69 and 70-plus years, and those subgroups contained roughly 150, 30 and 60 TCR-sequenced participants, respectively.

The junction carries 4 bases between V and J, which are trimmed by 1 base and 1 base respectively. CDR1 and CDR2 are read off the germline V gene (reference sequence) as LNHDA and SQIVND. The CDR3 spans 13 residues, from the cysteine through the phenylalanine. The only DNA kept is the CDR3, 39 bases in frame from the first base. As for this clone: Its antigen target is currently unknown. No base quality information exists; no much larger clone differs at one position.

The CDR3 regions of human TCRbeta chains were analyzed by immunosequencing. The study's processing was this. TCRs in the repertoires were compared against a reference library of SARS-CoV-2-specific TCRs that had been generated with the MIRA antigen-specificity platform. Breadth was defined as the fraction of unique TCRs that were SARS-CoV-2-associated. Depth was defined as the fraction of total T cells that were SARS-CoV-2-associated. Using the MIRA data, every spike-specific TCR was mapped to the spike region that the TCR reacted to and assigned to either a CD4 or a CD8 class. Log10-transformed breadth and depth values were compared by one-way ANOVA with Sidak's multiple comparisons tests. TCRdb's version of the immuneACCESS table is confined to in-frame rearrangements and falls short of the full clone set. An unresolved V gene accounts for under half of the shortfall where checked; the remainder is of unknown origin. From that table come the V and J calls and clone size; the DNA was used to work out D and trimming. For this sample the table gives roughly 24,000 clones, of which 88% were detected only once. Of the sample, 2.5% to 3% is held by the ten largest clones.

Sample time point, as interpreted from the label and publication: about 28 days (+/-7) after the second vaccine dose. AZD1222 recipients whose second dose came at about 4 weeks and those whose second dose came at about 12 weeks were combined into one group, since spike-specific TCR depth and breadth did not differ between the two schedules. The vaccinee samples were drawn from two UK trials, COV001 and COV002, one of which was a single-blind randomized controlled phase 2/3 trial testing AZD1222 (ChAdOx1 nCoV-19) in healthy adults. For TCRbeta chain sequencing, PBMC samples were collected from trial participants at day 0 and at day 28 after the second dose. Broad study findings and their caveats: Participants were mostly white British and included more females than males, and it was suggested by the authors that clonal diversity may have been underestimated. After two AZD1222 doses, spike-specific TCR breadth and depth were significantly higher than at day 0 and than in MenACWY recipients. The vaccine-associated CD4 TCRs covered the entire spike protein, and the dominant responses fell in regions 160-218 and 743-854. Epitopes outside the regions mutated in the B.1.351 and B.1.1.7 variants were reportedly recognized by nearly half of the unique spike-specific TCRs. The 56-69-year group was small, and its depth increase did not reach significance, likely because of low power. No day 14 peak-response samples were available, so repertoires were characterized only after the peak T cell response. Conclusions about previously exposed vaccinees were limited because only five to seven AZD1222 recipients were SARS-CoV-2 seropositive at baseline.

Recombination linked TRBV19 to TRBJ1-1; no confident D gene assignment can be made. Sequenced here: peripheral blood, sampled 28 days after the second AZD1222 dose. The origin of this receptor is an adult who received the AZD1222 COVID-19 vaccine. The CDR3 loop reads CASSIVENTEAFF. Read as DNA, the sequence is TGTGCCAGTAGTATAGTTGAGAACACTGAAGCTTTCTTT.